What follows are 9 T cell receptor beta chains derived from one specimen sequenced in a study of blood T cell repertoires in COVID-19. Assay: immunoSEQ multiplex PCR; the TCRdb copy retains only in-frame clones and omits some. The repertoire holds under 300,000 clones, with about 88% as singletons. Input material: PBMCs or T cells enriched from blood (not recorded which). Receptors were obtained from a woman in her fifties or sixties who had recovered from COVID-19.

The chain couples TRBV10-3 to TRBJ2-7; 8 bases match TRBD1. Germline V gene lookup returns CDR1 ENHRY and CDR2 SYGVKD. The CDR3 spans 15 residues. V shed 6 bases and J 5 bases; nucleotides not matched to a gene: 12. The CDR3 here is CAIREAGGDLDEQYF. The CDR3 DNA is TGTGCCATCAGGGAGGCAGGGGGCGATTTGGACGAGCAGTACTTC.

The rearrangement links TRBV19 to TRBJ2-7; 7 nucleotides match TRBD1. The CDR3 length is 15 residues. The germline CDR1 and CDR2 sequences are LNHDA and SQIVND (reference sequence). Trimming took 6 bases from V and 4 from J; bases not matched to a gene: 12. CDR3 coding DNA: TGTGCCAGTAGAATATTCCGGGACAGCCCTTACGAGCAGTACTTC. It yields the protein CASRIFRDSPYEQYF. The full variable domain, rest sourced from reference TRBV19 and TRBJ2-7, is DGGITQSPKYLFRKEGQNVTLSCEQNLNHDAMYWYRQDPGQGLRLIYYSQIVNDFQKGDIAEGYSVSREKKESFPLTVTSAQKNPTAFYLCASRIFRDSPYEQYFGPGTRLTVT.

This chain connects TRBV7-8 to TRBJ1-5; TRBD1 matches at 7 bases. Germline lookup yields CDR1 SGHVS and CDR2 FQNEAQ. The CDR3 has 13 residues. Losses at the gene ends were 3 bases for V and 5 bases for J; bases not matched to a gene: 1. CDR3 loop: CASSLQGDQPQHF. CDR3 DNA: TGTGCCAGCAGCTTGCAGGGGGATCAGCCCCAGCATTTT.

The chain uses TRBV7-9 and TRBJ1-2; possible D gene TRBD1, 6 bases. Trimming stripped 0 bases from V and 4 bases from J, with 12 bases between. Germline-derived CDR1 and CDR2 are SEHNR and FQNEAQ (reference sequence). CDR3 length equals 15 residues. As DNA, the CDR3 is TGTGCCAGCAGCTTAGCTGGGGGCCCCACCTATGGCTACACCTTC. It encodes CASSLAGGPTYGYTF.

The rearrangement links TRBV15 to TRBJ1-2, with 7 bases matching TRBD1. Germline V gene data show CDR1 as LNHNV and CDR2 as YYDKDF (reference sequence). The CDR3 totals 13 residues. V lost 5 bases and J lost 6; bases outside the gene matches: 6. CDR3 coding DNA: TGTGCCACCAGCGGACCAGGGGGGAATGGCTACACCTTC. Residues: CATSGPGGNGYTF. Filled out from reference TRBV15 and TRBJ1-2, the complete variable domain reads DAMVIQNPRYQVTQFGKPVTLSCSQTLNHNVMYWYQQKSSQAPKLLFHYYDKDFNNEADTPDNFQSRRPNTSFCFLDIRSPGLGDTAMYLCATSGPGGNGYTFGSGTRLTVV.

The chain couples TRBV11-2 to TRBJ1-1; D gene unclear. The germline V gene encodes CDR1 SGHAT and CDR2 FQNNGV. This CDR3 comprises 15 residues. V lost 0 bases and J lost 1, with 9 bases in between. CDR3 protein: CASSLDGRRNTEAFF. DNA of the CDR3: TGTGCCAGCAGCTTAGATGGTAGGAGGAACACTGAAGCTTTCTTT.

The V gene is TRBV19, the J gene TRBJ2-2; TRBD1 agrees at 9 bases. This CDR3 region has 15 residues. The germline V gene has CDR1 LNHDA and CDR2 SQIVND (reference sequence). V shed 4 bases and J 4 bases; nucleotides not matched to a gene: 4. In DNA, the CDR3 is TGTGCCAGTAGTACCTGGACAGGGGCCACCGGGGAGCTGTTTTTT. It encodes CASSTWTGATGELFF. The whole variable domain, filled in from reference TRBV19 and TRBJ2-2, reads DGGITQSPKYLFRKEGQNVTLSCEQNLNHDAMYWYRQDPGQGLRLIYYSQIVNDFQKGDIAEGYSVSREKKESFPLTVTSAQKNPTAFYLCASSTWTGATGELFFGEGSRLTVL.

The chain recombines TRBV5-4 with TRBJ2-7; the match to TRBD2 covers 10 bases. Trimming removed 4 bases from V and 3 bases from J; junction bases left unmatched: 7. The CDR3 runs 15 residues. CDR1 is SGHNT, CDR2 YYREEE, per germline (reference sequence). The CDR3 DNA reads TGTGCCAGCAGCGGATTCGGGACTAGCGTCTACGAGCAGTACTTC. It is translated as CASSGFGTSVYEQYF.

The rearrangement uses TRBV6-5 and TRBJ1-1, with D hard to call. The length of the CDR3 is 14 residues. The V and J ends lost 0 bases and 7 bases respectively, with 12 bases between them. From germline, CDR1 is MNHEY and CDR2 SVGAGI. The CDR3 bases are TGTGCCAGCAGTTACTCTTTACCGACGGGTGAAGCTTTCTTT. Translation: CASSYSLPTGEAFF.